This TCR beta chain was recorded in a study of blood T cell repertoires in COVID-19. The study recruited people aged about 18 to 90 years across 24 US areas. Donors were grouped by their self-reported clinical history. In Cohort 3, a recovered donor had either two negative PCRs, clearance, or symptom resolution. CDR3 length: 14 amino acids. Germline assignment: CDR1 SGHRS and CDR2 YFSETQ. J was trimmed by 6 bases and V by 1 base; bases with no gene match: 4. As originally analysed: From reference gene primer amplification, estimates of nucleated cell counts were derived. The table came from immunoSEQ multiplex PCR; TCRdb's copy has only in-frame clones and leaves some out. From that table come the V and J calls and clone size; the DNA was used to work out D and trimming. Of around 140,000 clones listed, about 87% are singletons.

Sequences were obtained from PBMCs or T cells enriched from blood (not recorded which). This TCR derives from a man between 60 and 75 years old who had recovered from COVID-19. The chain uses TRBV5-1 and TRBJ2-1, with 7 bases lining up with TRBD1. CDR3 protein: CASSLTGDINEQFF. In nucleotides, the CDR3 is TGCGCCAGCAGCTTGACAGGGGATATCAATGAGCAGTTCTTC.